This passage covers 5 T cell receptor beta chains from one sample sequenced in a study of neoadjuvant nivolumab and ipilimumab in lung cancer. Only in-frame clones appear in the TCRdb table, and some are missing; sequencing was by immunoSEQ multiplex PCR. In the table there are fewer than 35,000 clones, approximately 84% of which are singletons. The starting material was peripheral blood, obtained before neoadjuvant nivolumab, alone or with ipilimumab. These receptors came from an adult with non-small cell lung cancer.

The chain employs TRBV19 and TRBJ1-2; D is unclear. Trimming cost V 8 bases and J 0 bases, with 13 bases left between them. CDR1 LNHDA and CDR2 SQIVND come from the germline V gene (reference sequence). This CDR3 is 14 amino acids long. The CDR3 region has the DNA TGTGCCAGTGTGGGAACGCCGACTAACTATGGCTACACCTTC. Translated: CASVGTPTNYGYTF.

V and J are TRBV4-1 and TRBJ1-2, with D tentatively TRBD1 (5 bases). Trimming removed 3 bases at V and 0 bases at J, with 17 bases between. CDR3 length equals 17 residues. Germline CDR1 MGHRA, CDR2 YSYEKL. The CDR3 nucleotides are TGCGCCAGCAGCCATCCCGGGGACGGCTTCTCTAACTATGGCTACACCTTC. This gives the protein CASSHPGDGFSNYGYTF.

The rearrangement joins TRBV14 to TRBJ2-5; weak D call: TRBD1 (7 bases). V lost 3 bases and J lost 4, with 12 bases in between. Looked up from germline, CDR1 is SGHDN and CDR2 is FVKESK. The CDR3 sequence is 14 residues long. The CDR3 DNA reads as TGTGCCAGCAGCCAGAGACAGGGAGGAGAGACCCAGTACTTC. It encodes CASSQRQGGETQYF. The entire variable domain, with the rest obtained from reference TRBV14 and TRBJ2-5, is as follows: EAGVTQFPSHSVIEKGQTVTLRCDPISGHDNLYWYRRVMGKEIKFLLHFVKESKQDESGMPNNRFLAERTGGTYSTLKVQPAELEDSGVYFCASSQRQGGETQYFGPGTRLLVL.

V gene TRBV7-7 combines with J gene TRBJ2-5; TRBD1 might be the D (5 bases). This CDR3 comprises 10 residues. CDR1 SSHAT and CDR2 FNYEAQ come from the germline V gene (reference sequence). Trimming shortened V by 11 bases and J by 3 bases, and 7 bases separated the two germline ends. The CDR3 sequence: CAVGEETQYF. CDR3 coding DNA: TGTGCCGTAGGGGAAGAGACCCAGTACTTC.

This clone was seen only a few times. The CDR3 coding sequence is TGTGCCTGGACATTGGACAGGAACTATCAGCCCCAGCATTTT. Translating gives CAWTLDRNYQPQHF. The V call is TRBV30, the J call TRBJ1-5, with 7 bases identical to TRBD1. The CDR3 contains 14 residues. Germline V CDR1 and CDR2: GTSNPN, SVGIG (reference sequence). Trimming cost V 4 bases and J 5 bases; bases outside gene matches: 8.